These 19 T cell receptor beta chains were all obtained from the same sample, sequenced in a study of technical replicates of blood from several donors. Sequenced by immunoSEQ multiplex PCR; TCRdb stores in-frame clones only, minus some. Among about 50,000 clones listed, about 96% were seen once. The sequencing input was T cells isolated from PBMCs. Source of these receptors: a human donor in good health.

Notes on this clone: The junction does not match germline at one end; this may be a read error. The chain joins TRBV19 to TRBJ1-4; no clear D gene. The CDR3 covers 15 residues. Germline CDR1 LNHDA, CDR2 SQIVND (reference sequence). The CDR3 region is CASSLDGSDYEKLFF. Here the CDR3 DNA reads TGTGCCAGTAGTCTAGACGGGTCAGACTATGAAAAACTGTTTTTT.

V gene TRBV28 combines with J gene TRBJ2-7; perhaps TRBD2 as D (6 bases). Germline values: CDR1 MDHEN, CDR2 SYDVKM. Deletions cut 1 base from V and 2 bases from J, with 12 bases between. This CDR3 contains 15 residues. In nucleotides, the CDR3 is TGTGCCAGCAGTTTATACGGGAGTTTCGCCTACGAGCAGTACTTC. Its protein product is CASSLYGSFAYEQYF.

The rearrangement links TRBV2 to TRBJ2-5, with D possibly matching TRBD2 (6 bases). Trimming removed 11 bases from V and 2 bases from J, with 12 bases in between. The CDR3 is 12 amino acids. Germline V gives CDR1 SNHLY, CDR2 FYNNEI. The CDR3 DNA is TGTGCCGCGGGGTGGAGACAAGAGACCCAGTACTTC. As protein: CAAGWRQETQYF.

This sequence joins TRBV6-6 and TRBJ1-1; the match to TRBD1 covers 8 bases. Losses at the gene ends were 2 bases for V and 5 bases for J; bases not matched to a gene: 7. The germline gives CDR1 MNHNY, CDR2 SVGAGI (reference sequence). The CDR3 length is 15 residues. CDR3 residues: CASSYAPDRGTEAFF. CDR3 in DNA: TGTGCCAGCAGTTACGCGCCCGACAGGGGAACTGAAGCTTTCTTT.

The chain is built from TRBV6-6 and TRBJ2-2; a weak D match, TRBD2 (5 bases). V was pared by 2 bases and J by 4 bases, with 8 bases between. The CDR3 extends over 14 amino acids. CDR1 and CDR2 (germline): MNHNY, SVGAGI (reference sequence). Here the CDR3 DNA reads TGTGCCAGCAGTTACCGAGAGGGCACCGGGGAGCTGTTTTTT. This gives the protein CASSYREGTGELFF.

The chain combines TRBV5-6 with TRBJ2-2, with D tentatively TRBD1 (6 bases). V was cut by 4 bases and J by 1 base, with 14 bases left in between. CDR3 size: 16 residues. Germline V gene sequence: CDR1 SGHDT, CDR2 YYEEEE. The CDR3 DNA sequence: TGTGCCAGCAGCCTTTTCAGGGGCTTGAACACCGGGGAGCTGTTTTTT. Encoded protein: CASSLFRGLNTGELFF. The whole variable domain, remainder taken from reference TRBV5-6 and TRBJ2-2, is DAGVTQSPTHLIKTRGQQVTLRCSPKSGHDTVSWYQQALGQGPQFIFQYYEEEERQRGNFPDRFSGHQFPNYSSELNVNALLLGDSALYLCASSLFRGLNTGELFFGEGSRLTVL.

V gene TRBV2 combines with J gene TRBJ1-1; D not certain. V gave up 6 bases and J gave up 4 bases, with 9 bases separating them. CDR3 length equals 12 residues. The V gene's germline CDR1 is SNHLY and CDR2 FYNNEI. The CDR3 region is CASRLSGTEAFF. For the CDR3, the DNA is TGTGCCAGCAGGCTTTCGGGCACTGAAGCTTTCTTT.

This clone was counted only a few times. The chain combines TRBV20-1 with TRBJ2-5; the D is unclear. The CDR3 covers 11 residues. Trimming took off 4 bases at V and 2 bases at J, with 5 bases between the two ends. Germline lookup yields CDR1 DFQATT and CDR2 SNEGSKA (reference sequence). The CDR3: CSATPQETQYF. CDR3 sequence (DNA): TGCAGTGCTACCCCTCAAGAGACCCAGTACTTC.

This clone was found once. The chain couples TRBV27 to TRBJ2-7, with TRBD2 identical over 8 bases. Germline lookup yields CDR1 MNHEY and CDR2 SMNVEV (reference sequence). Trimming at V came to 4 bases and at J to 2 bases, leaving 13 bases not matched to a gene. This CDR3 region has 17 residues. CDR3 sequence: CASSSGIPGLVAYEQYF. The CDR3 DNA reads as TGTGCCAGCAGTTCGGGGATTCCGGGACTAGTAGCCTACGAGCAGTACTTC.

The chain employs TRBV27 and TRBJ1-1; TRBD1 might be the D (5 bases). The CDR3 is 14 residues long. CDR1 MNHEY and CDR2 SMNVEV come from the germline V gene (reference sequence). Trimming removed 2 bases from V and 8 bases from J, with 15 bases in between. CDR3 residues: CASSLGGSLGEAFF. As DNA, the CDR3 is TGTGCCAGCAGTTTAGGGGGGAGTTTGGGGGAAGCTTTCTTT.

This chain links TRBV30 with TRBJ2-7, with a tentative D call TRBD1 (5 bases). The ends were cut back, 0 bases at V and 0 bases at J, with 9 bases in the middle. CDR1 and CDR2 from the germline V gene are GTSNPN and SVGIG (reference sequence). The CDR3 contains 14 residues. The CDR3 DNA reads TGTGCCTGGAGTGTAGGAAGGGGCTCCTACGAGCAGTACTTC. The encoded protein is CAWSVGRGSYEQYF.

This clone was recorded only once. V is TRBV11-2 and J is TRBJ1-5; possibly TRBD1 for D (5 bases). Germline V gene sequence: CDR1 SGHAT, CDR2 FQNNGV. Trimming removed 5 bases at V and 9 bases at J, with 17 bases between. This CDR3 contains 14 residues. CDR3 in amino acids: CASSEQPGQGPQHF. In DNA, the CDR3 is TGTGCCAGCAGCGAACAGCCAGGCCAGGGGCCCCAGCATTTT. Using reference TRBV11-2 and TRBJ1-5 for the parts outside the CDR3, the full variable domain is EAGVAQSPRYKIIEKRQSVAFWCNPISGHATLYWYQQILGQGPKLLIQFQNNGVVDDSQLPKDRFSAERLKGVDSTLKIQPAKLEDSAVYLCASSEQPGQGPQHFGDGTRLSIL.

The V gene is TRBV5-4, the J gene TRBJ2-6; D may be TRBD1 (5 bases). This CDR3 spans 15 amino acids. Trimming stripped 1 base from V and 1 base from J, with 6 bases between. Germline V gives CDR1 SGHNT, CDR2 YYREEE (reference sequence). CDR3 region: CASSLSGSGANVLTF. DNA for the CDR3: TGTGCCAGCAGCTTGTCAGGGTCTGGGGCCAACGTCCTGACTTTC.

The rearrangement joins TRBV6-5 to TRBJ2-2; tentatively, D is TRBD1 (5 bases). V lost 6 bases and J 4 bases, leaving 9 bases between the germline ends. The germline V gene encodes CDR1 MNHEY and CDR2 SVGAGI. The CDR3 length is 13 residues. CDR3 amino acids: CASSRQFTGELFF. Here the CDR3 DNA reads TGTGCCAGCAGCAGACAGTTCACCGGGGAGCTGTTTTTT.

The rearrangement links TRBV7-2 to TRBJ2-1; tentatively, D is TRBD2 (5 bases). V dropped 3 bases and J dropped 5 bases, with 11 bases sitting between them. Germline V gene data show CDR1 as SGHTA and CDR2 as FQGNSA. This CDR3 comprises 14 residues. The CDR3 DNA sequence: TGTGCCAGCAGCTTGAGCGGAGCGGACAATGAGCAGTTCTTC. Translating gives CASSLSGADNEQFF.

The V call is TRBV6-6, the J call TRBJ2-2; maybe TRBD2 (8 bases). V was pared by 5 bases and J by 2 bases, with 15 bases between. The V gene's germline CDR1 is MNHNY and CDR2 SVGAGI (reference sequence). CDR3 length: 16 residues. The CDR3 loop is CASSLGRGHNTGELFF. CDR3 nucleotide sequence: TGTGCCAGCAGTCTCGGGAGGGGGCATAACACCGGGGAGCTGTTTTTT.

Worth noting for this clone: The junction departs from germline at one end; a sequencing error may be responsible. V gene TRBV7-7 combines with J gene TRBJ2-5, with 12 bases aligning to TRBD1. CDR3 length: 18 residues. The V gene's germline CDR1 is SSHAT and CDR2 FNYEAQ (reference sequence). CDR3 nucleotides: TGTGCTAGCAGCTTAAGTGAGAGGGGACAGGGGGCTTATGAGACCCAGTACTTC. Translation gives CASSLSERGQGAYETQYF.

This clone is a singleton in its sample. The chain carries TRBV4-3 and TRBJ2-3, with 10 bases fitting TRBD2. Trimming removed 1 base from V and 3 bases from J; junction bases left unmatched: 16. This CDR3 spans 20 amino acids. Germline-derived CDR1 and CDR2 are LGHNA and YSLEER. The chain's CDR3 is CASSQVGSSGSFLVTDTQYF. As DNA, the CDR3 is TGCGCCAGCAGCCAAGTAGGGTCTAGCGGGAGTTTTTTAGTAACAGATACGCAGTATTTT.

The CDR3 protein is CASSLTGVYEQYF. CDR3 coding DNA: TGTGCCAGCAGTTTAACAGGGGTCTACGAGCAGTACTTC. J is TRBJ2-7 and V is TRBV28; TRBD1 matches at 7 bases. Germline assignment: CDR1 MDHEN and CDR2 SYDVKM. After removal of 2 bases from V and 3 bases from J, the junction contained 1 base not matched to a gene. This CDR3 is 13 amino acids long.